This T cell receptor (beta chain) was identified during a study of tumor-infiltrating lymphocytes in primary liver carcinoma. Study observations and caveats: Tumor region pairs showed greater overlap than either tumor-adjacent or tumor-blood pairs did.

A constant-region primer primed TCR beta cDNA synthesis from about 550 ng of total RNA. Construction of TCR beta libraries relied on three successive nested multiplex PCR rounds employing slightly modified ARM-PCR. The first two PCR rounds used TRBV1-TRBV30 primers with a Cbeta primer, around 10 cycles each. One entry per CDR3 protein results from TCRdb running MiXCR on the multiplex PCR reads. The sample lists 100,000 to 150,000 distinct CDR3 sequences; approximately 64% were seen once. This clonotype was detected a few times. No antigen is known for it. This clone may be a read error of a much larger clone one base away. This CDR3 is built from 12 residues. CDR1 and CDR2 (germline): SQVTM, ANQGSEA. Unsorted bulk tissue of roughly 17-33 mg yielded co-extracted RNA and DNA.

Sequenced material: liver tumor tissue from sampling region 3. Subset: tumor region T3, left-lateral pole. The chain has TRBV29-1 and TRBJ2-3; no firm D call. The receptor was derived from a woman aged 55-69 years with primary liver carcinoma and hepatitis B virus infection. The CDR3 nucleotides read TGCAGCGCTGAAGTGGCTAGAGATACGCAGTATTTT. Its protein product is CSAEVARDTQYF.